The 8 T cell receptor beta chains presented below share a single source sample, sequenced in a study of blood T cell repertoires in COVID-19. The protocol was immunoSEQ multiplex PCR, while the TCRdb copy is restricted to in-frame clones and leaves out a portion. The top ten clones hold 7.5% to 9.5% of a sample with some 95,000 clones, less than 85% of them seen once. Material: peripheral blood. The receptors here all came from a man over 45 who had recovered from COVID-19.

The CDR3 region is CASSDIFNNSPLHF. The DNA of the CDR3 is TGTGCCAGCAGTGACATCTTTAATAATTCACCCCTCCACTTT. This sequence joins TRBV28 and TRBJ1-6; D remains unclear. Trimming left V 5 bases short and J 5 bases short, with 10 bases between. The CDR3 is 14 amino acids. Germline CDR1 is MDHEN and CDR2 is SYDVKM. The whole variable domain, remainder taken from reference TRBV28 and TRBJ1-6, is DVKVTQSSRYLVKRTGEKVFLECVQDMDHENMFWYRQDPGLGLRLIYFSYDVKMKEKGDIPEGYSVSREKKERFSLILESASTNQTSMYLCASSDIFNNSPLHFGNGTRLTVT.

This chain links TRBV5-1 with TRBJ1-1; 8 nucleotides match TRBD1. Germline CDR1 is SGHRS and CDR2 is YFSETQ. The CDR3 length is 14 residues. V shed 4 bases, J shed 1 base, and the junction held 3 bases outside the gene matches. The CDR3 here is CASSTGQGNTEAFF. CDR3 nucleotides: TGCGCCAGCAGCACCGGACAGGGGAACACTGAAGCTTTCTTT. Together with reference TRBV5-1 and TRBJ1-1, the CDR3 gives the full variable domain: KAGVTQTPRYLIKTRGQQVTLSCSPISGHRSVSWYQQTPGQGLQFLFEYFSETQRNKGNFPGRFSGRQFSNSRSEMNVSTLELGDSALYLCASSTGQGNTEAFFGQGTRLTVV.

The chain couples TRBV29-1 to TRBJ2-3, with a possible D match to TRBD2 (6 bases). The CDR3 sequence is 14 residues long. Germline assignment: CDR1 SQVTM and CDR2 ANQGSEA. With 7 bases removed from V and 5 bases from J, the gap between germline ends came to 19 bases. As DNA, the CDR3 is TGCAGCGGTATCCGGGACTTTGGTCGAGATACGCAGTATTTT. It specifies CSGIRDFGRDTQYF.

CDR3 bases: TGTGCCAGCAGCTTAGAGGGGGGGCGGGAGCCCCAGCATTTT. Protein sequence: CASSLEGGREPQHF. V is TRBV7-2 and J is TRBJ1-5, with D tentatively TRBD1 (6 bases). Germline V gene data show CDR1 as SGHTA and CDR2 as FQGNSA. Trimming removed 1 base at V and 8 bases at J, with 12 bases between. CDR3 size: 14 residues. Complete variable domain (other parts from reference TRBV7-2 and TRBJ1-5): GAGVSQSPSNKVTEKGKDVELRCDPISGHTALYWYRQSLGQGLEFLIYFQGNSAPDKSGLPSDRFSAERTGGSVSTLTIQRTQQEDSAVYLCASSLEGGREPQHFGDGTRLSIL.

This clone was observed a single time. The genes are TRBV27 and TRBJ1-2, with D uncertain. Trimming took off 5 bases at V and 0 bases at J, with 13 bases between the two ends. This CDR3 contains 15 residues. The germline V gene encodes CDR1 MNHEY and CDR2 SMNVEV (reference sequence). The CDR3 DNA reads as TGTGCCAGCAGTCCATCCCGGGTAACTAACTATGGCTACACCTTC. Protein: CASSPSRVTNYGYTF.

This chain uses TRBV27 with TRBJ1-1, with 7 bases lining up with TRBD1. V trimming: 1 base; J trimming: 1 base; junction bases outside the gene matches: 3. Germline CDR1 is MNHEY and CDR2 is SMNVEV (reference sequence). The CDR3 runs to 15 residues. For the CDR3, the DNA is TGTGCCAGCAGTTTATTGGCAGGGGGGAACACTGAAGCTTTCTTT. Its protein product is CASSLLAGGNTEAFF.

The rearrangement links TRBV4-3 to TRBJ2-5; TRBD2 agrees at 7 bases. From germline, CDR1 is LGHNA and CDR2 YSLEER. V lost 3 bases, J lost 2 bases, and 9 bases stayed unmatched. This CDR3 has 16 amino acids. CDR3 loop: CASSHQTSLRQETQYF. In nucleotides, the CDR3 is TGCGCCAGCAGCCACCAGACTAGCTTACGACAAGAGACCCAGTACTTC.

CDR3 amino acids: CASSVGDQPQHF. The CDR3 region has the DNA TGTGCCAGCAGCGTAGGCGATCAGCCCCAGCATTTT. The V gene is TRBV9, the J gene TRBJ1-5; D is undetermined. CDR1 and CDR2 from the germline V gene are SGDLS and YYNGEE. V was pared by 0 bases and J by 5 bases, with 3 bases between. This CDR3 has 12 residues.